The clone carrying this TCR beta chain showed up just a few times. The data derive from a study of T-cell reconstitution after alpha-beta-depleted transplantation in children. It was with unique molecular identifiers that the TCRbeta library was prepared. TCRdb redid the calling of the PCR reads with MiXCR, one entry per CDR3 protein. This table has 200,000 to 250,000 distinct CDR3 sequences, roughly 9% appearing once. The source material was PBMCs from the stem cell graft donor, sampled from the stem cell graft. This receptor was obtained from a human donor who donated a stem cell graft to a child with acute lymphoblastic leukemia.

The DNA of the CDR3 is TGTGCCATCAGGACCACGAGCTCTGGGGCCAACGTCCTGACTTTC. Amino acid sequence: CAIRTTSSGANVLTF. V gene TRBV10-3 combines with J gene TRBJ2-6, with D unresolved. There are 15 residues in the CDR3. Germline lookup yields CDR1 ENHRY and CDR2 SYGVKD. V lost 6 bases and J 0 bases, leaving 9 bases between the germline ends.